Following are 2 T cell receptor beta chains from one sample sequenced in a study of cytomegalovirus exposure and HLA in healthy donors. In the PCR, 60 Vbeta and 13 Jbeta primers were used. Profiling relied on immunoSEQ multiplex PCR, and the TCRdb table lists in-frame clones only, not all of them. The repertoire has more than 90,000 clones, about 85% of them found once; the top ten carry 3% to 4%. The sequenced sample consisted of PBMCs. The source of these receptors is a young man in good health and CMV-seronegative.

The chain employs TRBV10-3 and TRBJ1-2; tentative D call: TRBD1 (6 bases). CDR3 length: 14 amino acids. Trimming removed 10 bases at V and 3 bases at J, with 18 bases between. CDR1 ENHRY and CDR2 SYGVKD come from the germline V gene. The CDR3 reads CATLSDSGDYGYTF. DNA for the CDR3: TGTGCCACCCTCTCGGACAGTGGTGACTATGGCTACACCTTC.

The CDR3 DNA sequence: TGTGCCAGCAGTCTACTCGACAATGAGCAGTTCTTC. Protein: CASSLLDNEQFF. The chain recombines TRBV28 with TRBJ2-1; no clear D gene. Germline assignment: CDR1 MDHEN and CDR2 SYDVKM. Trimming cost V 5 bases and J 5 bases, with 7 bases left between them. The CDR3 totals 12 residues.